The 17 T cell receptor beta chains presented below share a single source sample, sequenced in a study of OX40 agonist ivuxolimab in advanced cancers. The method was immunoSEQ multiplex PCR; TCRdb's version includes in-frame clones alone and lacks a portion of them. The sample carries approximately 74,000 clones, 85% recorded once. Sample: CD4+ or CD8+ T cells sorted from blood, taken in a trial of the OX40 agonist ivuxolimab. These receptors all come from an adult with an advanced solid tumor such as melanoma, head and neck, liver or kidney cancer.

The chain has TRBV7-2 and TRBJ2-4, with TRBD1 identical over 7 bases. J gave up 1 base and V 5 bases, and 5 bases lay outside the gene matches. Germline CDR1 and CDR2: SGHTA and FQGNSA. This CDR3 has 15 amino acids. CDR3 coding DNA: TGTGCCAGCAGCCCCCAGGGGGTGGCCAAAAACATTCAGTACTTC. Translation gives CASSPQGVAKNIQYF.

The chain has TRBV9 and TRBJ2-2; D is possibly TRBD1 (5 bases). Trimming pared 5 bases from V and 2 bases from J, leaving 10 bases between. CDR1 is SGDLS, CDR2 YYNGEE, per germline. CDR3 length: 14 amino acids. CDR3 region: CASREQANTGELFF. The CDR3 DNA reads TGTGCCAGCAGGGAACAGGCAAACACCGGGGAGCTGTTTTTT.

V usage is TRBV6-1 and J usage is TRBJ2-7; D is ambiguous. CDR1 MNHNS and CDR2 SASEGT come from the germline V gene. Trimming took off 7 bases at V and 2 bases at J, with 18 bases between the two ends. The CDR3 totals 15 residues. CDR3 sequence reads: CASTQGWVSPYEQYF. The CDR3 DNA sequence: TGTGCCAGCACCCAAGGGTGGGTTTCCCCCTACGAGCAGTACTTC.

This chain joins TRBV23-1 and TRBJ1-1, with D perhaps TRBD1 (5 bases). TRBV23-1 is labeled an ORF, and its function is uncertain. The ends were cut back, 2 bases at V and 5 bases at J, with 12 bases in the middle. CDR3 length equals 14 residues. CDR3 sequence (DNA): TGCGCCAGCAGTCAACCAGGGAGGCAGACTGAAGCTTTCTTT. It specifies CASSQPGRQTEAFF.

The V call is TRBV19, the J call TRBJ2-2, with D perhaps being TRBD1 or TRBD2 (6 bases each). This CDR3 comprises 14 residues. Germline V CDR1 and CDR2: LNHDA, SQIVND (reference sequence). V was shortened by 5 bases and J by 7 bases, with 14 bases between the two germline ends. The CDR3 spells CASSGRTVGGELFF. For the CDR3, the DNA is TGTGCCAGTAGTGGGAGGACAGTCGGCGGGGAGCTGTTTTTT.

This chain joins TRBV5-1 and TRBJ1-3; maybe TRBD1 (5 bases). This CDR3 has 17 residues. Trimming removed 4 bases at V and 1 base at J, with 18 bases between. From germline, CDR1 is SGHRS and CDR2 YFSETQ. The CDR3 nucleotides read TGCGCCAGCAGCCTTGGGACGGATTCTCGTTCTGGAAACACCATATATTTT. It translates to CASSLGTDSRSGNTIYF. The full variable domain, with the rest looked up from reference TRBV5-1 and TRBJ1-3, is KAGVTQTPRYLIKTRGQQVTLSCSPISGHRSVSWYQQTPGQGLQFLFEYFSETQRNKGNFPGRFSGRQFSNSRSEMNVSTLELGDSALYLCASSLGTDSRSGNTIYFGEGSWLTVV.

This sequence joins TRBV30 and TRBJ1-2, with TRBD1 identical over 11 bases. Germline CDR1 is GTSNPN and CDR2 is SVGIG (reference sequence). The CDR3 length is 12 residues. V lost 5 bases and J lost 7; bases outside the gene matches: 3. CDR3 sequence (DNA): TGTGCCTGGGGACAGGGGGCCGGTGGCTACACCTTC. This gives the protein CAWGQGAGGYTF.

The DNA for the CDR3 is TGTGCCAGCAGCCCCTGGGAGGACCACAATGAGCAGTTCTTC. Translation: CASSPWEDHNEQFF. The rearrangement joins TRBV5-4 to TRBJ2-1, with TRBD2 as a possible D gene (6 bases). V was clipped by 4 bases and J by 5 bases, with 13 bases between them. The length of the CDR3 is 14 residues. Germline V gene lookup returns CDR1 SGHNT and CDR2 YYREEE (reference sequence).

This chain connects TRBV5-1 to TRBJ2-7; TRBD2 matches 15 bases. With 3 bases clipped from V and 2 bases from J, the junction kept 6 bases outside the gene matches. CDR3 size: 17 residues. Per germline, CDR1 SGHRS and CDR2 YFSETQ. The CDR3 DNA is TGCGCCAGCAGCTCAAGGACTAGCGGGGGGGCCACCTACGAGCAGTACTTC. Translation: CASSSRTSGGATYEQYF.

This rearrangement joins TRBV6-5 to TRBJ2-5; D is uncertain. Germline loops: CDR1 MNHEY, CDR2 SVGAGI. CDR3 length: 14 residues. V lost 2 bases to trimming and J lost 2 bases, with 9 bases between them. CDR3 protein: CASSYSHLQETQYF. Here the CDR3 DNA reads TGTGCCAGCAGTTACAGTCATCTTCAAGAGACCCAGTACTTC.

The V gene is TRBV2, the J gene TRBJ2-7; D may be TRBD1 (6 bases). Germline values: CDR1 SNHLY, CDR2 FYNNEI. The CDR3 contains 13 residues. With 6 bases removed from V and 2 bases from J, the gap between germline ends came to 11 bases. CDR3 sequence: CASRGAETYEQYF. CDR3 in DNA: TGTGCCAGCAGGGGGGCGGAGACCTACGAGCAGTACTTC.

The V gene is TRBV27, the J gene TRBJ2-3; 9 bases line up with TRBD2. Trimming cost V 1 base and J 1 base; bases outside gene matches: 15. This CDR3 has 20 residues. Germline V CDR1 and CDR2: MNHEY, SMNVEV (reference sequence). This chain's CDR3 is CASSLWSSGILRLGTDTQYF. In nucleotides, the CDR3 is TGTGCCAGCAGTTTATGGTCTAGCGGGATTTTGAGGTTGGGCACAGATACGCAGTATTTT.

The rearrangement joins TRBV7-2 to TRBJ1-2, with D perhaps matching TRBD1 (6 bases). The CDR3 consists of 14 residues. V lost 5 bases to trimming and J lost 4 bases, with 14 bases between them. Germline V gene data show CDR1 as SGHTA and CDR2 as FQGNSA. CDR3 nucleotide sequence: TGTGCCAGCAGCCCTGATAGGGGGGTCTATGGCTACACCTTC. Amino acids: CASSPDRGVYGYTF.

This rearrangement joins TRBV28 to TRBJ1-6, with a weak D call TRBD1 (5 bases). The CDR3 contains 16 residues. V shed 5 bases and J shed 7 bases, with 18 bases lying between them. Germline CDR1 MDHEN, CDR2 SYDVKM. CDR3 amino acids: CASSLRLTALNSPLHF. CDR3 DNA sequence: TGTGCCAGCAGTCTACGCCTGACAGCACTGAATTCACCCCTCCACTTT. The full variable domain, rest sourced from reference TRBV28 and TRBJ1-6, is DVKVTQSSRYLVKRTGEKVFLECVQDMDHENMFWYRQDPGLGLRLIYFSYDVKMKEKGDIPEGYSVSREKKERFSLILESASTNQTSMYLCASSLRLTALNSPLHFGNGTRLTVT.

The chain couples TRBV7-9 to TRBJ2-5; tentatively, D is TRBD1 (6 bases). The length of the CDR3 is 14 residues. CDR1 SEHNR and CDR2 FQNEAQ come from the germline V gene (reference sequence). Trimming shortened V by 6 bases and J by 2 bases, and 13 bases separated the two germline ends. This CDR3 reads CASSQQGFQETQYF. DNA of the CDR3: TGTGCCAGCAGTCAACAGGGATTTCAAGAGACCCAGTACTTC.

This clone has ten or more counts. This chain links TRBV5-1 with TRBJ1-2; 12 nucleotides align to TRBD1. CDR1 is SGHRS, CDR2 YFSETQ, per germline. Trimming took 4 bases from V and 6 from J; bases not matched to a gene: 10. CDR3 length equals 16 residues. This CDR3 reads CASSPLPGQGADGYTF. CDR3 nucleotides: TGCGCCAGCAGCCCCCTCCCGGGACAGGGGGCGGATGGCTACACCTTC.

The chain employs TRBV6-1 and TRBJ1-2, with 8 bases aligning to TRBD1. CDR1 and CDR2 (germline): MNHNS, SASEGT. The CDR3 is made up of 13 amino acids. V trimming: 5 bases; J trimming: 5 bases; junction bases outside the gene matches: 4. CDR3 sequence reads: CASSLDREYGYTF. CDR3 nucleotides: TGTGCCAGCAGTTTGGACAGGGAATATGGCTACACCTTC.